The clone carrying this T cell receptor (beta chain) was seen ten or more times. Its antigen is as yet unknown. The time point is: longitudinal time-point 3. The data stem from a study of neurological immune-mediated disorders. Study-level findings and limits: Across subjects, expanded clones had no CDR3 amino acid sequences in common, pointing to private repertoires in all groups. HTLV-1-associated myelopathy showed the most TCR clonal expansion; multiple sclerosis the least, below healthy controls.

The cDNA was generated by 5'RACE with 10-nucleotide random UMIs. Every sequencing run generated over 160 million TCR-beta sequences from 15-18 subjects. One entry per CDR3 protein results from TCRdb running MiXCR on the 5' RACE reads. This sample has fewer than 110,000 distinct CDR3 sequences, with less than 14% found just once. The CDR3 totals 15 residues. Deletions cut 6 bases from V and 6 bases from J, with 20 bases between. Germline CDR1 is SGHKS and CDR2 is YYEKEE (reference sequence). The material sequenced was PBMCs. The chain links TRBV5-5 to TRBJ2-3; D gene uncertain. This sequence originates from a female donor with HTLV-1-associated myelopathy (HAM/TSP). CDR3 DNA: TGTGCCAGCACCCTAACCACCGGGTTCCTGGATACGCAGTATTTT. Protein: CASTLTTGFLDTQYF.